This TCR beta chain was sequenced for a study of control samples from healthy donors and cancer patients. Sequenced by immunoSEQ multiplex PCR; TCRdb stores in-frame clones only, minus some. Of 100,000 to 150,000 clones in the sample, around nine tenths were seen once. Germline assignment: CDR1 SGHKS and CDR2 YYEKEE (reference sequence). The CDR3 covers 14 residues. Trimming stripped 0 bases from V and 1 base from J, with 7 bases between. V usage is TRBV5-5 and J usage is TRBJ1-1; no clear D. The source of this sequence is a young man in good health. Input material: blood. The CDR3 here is CASSLVAENTEAFF. The CDR3 coding sequence is TGTGCCAGCAGCTTGGTGGCGGAGAACACTGAAGCTTTCTTT. Filled out from reference TRBV5-5 and TRBJ1-1, the complete variable domain reads DAGVTQSPTHLIKTRGQQVTLRCSPISGHKSVSWYQQVLGQGPQFIFQYYEKEERGRGNFPDRFSARQFPNYSSELNVNALLLGDSALYLCASSLVAENTEAFFGQGTRLTVV.